Listed below are T cell receptor beta chains from one sample, sequenced in a study of blood T cell repertoires in COVID-19. Method: immunoSEQ multiplex PCR; TCRdb's copy keeps in-frame clones and lacks some. The sample carries over 150,000 clones, approximately 79% recorded once. Sequenced input: peripheral blood. These receptors were taken from a woman between 45 and 60 years old with acute or convalescent COVID-19. CDR3s include the opening cysteine and the closing phenylalanine or tryptophan. D genes are given only for firm matches. A clone size is listed for some rows: how often the clone was seen (once, few, many), or a class if it is expanded.

v_gene,d_gene,j_gene,abundance,len,CDR3aa,CDR3nt
TRBV11-2,-,TRBJ1-5,few,14,CASSSGPGIRAQHF,TGTGCCAGCTCTTCGGGCCCGGGAATAAGGGCCCAGCATTTT
TRBV7-2,-,TRBJ2-7,-,13,CASSSQEHYEQYF,TGTGCCAGCAGCTCACAGGAGCACTACGAGCAGTACTTC
TRBV7-2,TRBD1,TRBJ1-2,-,13,CASSGQVIYGYTF,TGTGCCAGCAGCGGACAGGTGATCTATGGCTACACCTTC
TRBV5-1,TRBD1,TRBJ1-2,once,14,CASSSDRPYYGYTF,TGCGCCAGCAGCTCGGACAGGCCTTACTATGGCTACACCTTC
TRBV14,TRBD1,TRBJ2-1,few,14,CASSQARHRGDQFF,TGTGCCAGCAGCCAAGCACGGCACAGGGGGGATCAGTTCTTC
TRBV4-1,-,TRBJ2-2,-,16,CASSPVGRGDAGELFF,TGCGCCAGCAGCCCCGTCGGTAGGGGTGACGCCGGGGAGCTGTTTTTT
TRBV24-1,TRBD1,TRBJ2-1,-,16,CATSDPGQGSYNEQFF,TGTGCCACCAGTGACCCGGGACAGGGCTCCTACAATGAGCAGTTCTTC
TRBV5-1,-,TRBJ1-4,-,15,CASSLGGSTNEKLFF,TGCGCCAGCAGCTTGGGAGGAAGTACTAATGAAAAACTGTTTTTT
TRBV5-1,-,TRBJ1-2,-,12,CASSLDPYGYTF,TGCGCCAGCAGCCTAGACCCTTATGGCTACACCTTC
TRBV28,TRBD1,TRBJ1-2,-,16,CASSSRDRVRYYGYTF,TGTGCCAGCAGTTCCCGTGACAGGGTGCGGTACTATGGCTACACCTTC
TRBV10-1,-,TRBJ2-7,-,17,CASSESSGGTHAYEQYF,TGCGCCAGCAGTGAGTCGAGCGGCGGGACCCACGCCTACGAGCAGTACTTC
TRBV5-1,TRBD1,TRBJ2-1,-,15,CASSLTGGSYNEQFF,TGCGCCAGCAGCTTAACAGGGGGCTCCTACAATGAGCAGTTCTTC
TRBV11-2,-,TRBJ2-7,once,14,CASSLPKRQDEQYF,TGTGCCAGCAGCTTGCCAAAAAGACAGGACGAGCAGTACTTC
TRBV11-2,-,TRBJ2-2,-,19,CASTPELFTTGFNTGELFF,TGTGCCAGCACCCCTGAGTTATTCACTACGGGATTTAACACCGGGGAGCTGTTTTTT
TRBV3-1/TRBV3-2,-,TRBJ1-6,-,15,CASSQGSAYNSPLHF,TGTGCCAGCAGCCAGGGGAGCGCCTATAATTCACCCCTCCACTTT